This record covers a single TCR beta chain. What it binds is not known. This entry is derived from a study of T cell clones after liver transplantation. Germline V gene data show CDR1 as SNHLY and CDR2 as FYNNEI. This CDR3 contains 13 residues. J gave up 11 bases and V 6 bases, and 8 bases lay outside the gene matches. The protocol was immunoSEQ multiplex PCR, while the TCRdb copy is restricted to in-frame clones and leaves out a portion. The sample includes 45,000 to 60,000 clones, 84% of them seen just once. Study results and caveats: Small, mixed patient groups and varying post-transplant times limit these conclusions.

J is TRBJ2-1 and V is TRBV2, with 9 bases that match TRBD2. Sequenced material: CD4+ T cells from blood, taken before liver transplant. The sequence came from a human donor who received a liver transplant. The CDR3 is CASSGLAWGKQFF. The CDR3 DNA sequence: TGTGCCAGCAGCGGACTAGCGTGGGGGAAGCAGTTCTTC. Using reference TRBV2 and TRBJ2-1 for the parts outside the CDR3, the full variable domain is EPEVTQTPSHQVTQMGQEVILRCVPISNHLYFYWYRQILGQKVEFLVSFYNNEISEKSEIFDDQFSVERPDGSNFTLKIRSTKLEDSAMYFCASSGLAWGKQFFGPGTRLTVL.